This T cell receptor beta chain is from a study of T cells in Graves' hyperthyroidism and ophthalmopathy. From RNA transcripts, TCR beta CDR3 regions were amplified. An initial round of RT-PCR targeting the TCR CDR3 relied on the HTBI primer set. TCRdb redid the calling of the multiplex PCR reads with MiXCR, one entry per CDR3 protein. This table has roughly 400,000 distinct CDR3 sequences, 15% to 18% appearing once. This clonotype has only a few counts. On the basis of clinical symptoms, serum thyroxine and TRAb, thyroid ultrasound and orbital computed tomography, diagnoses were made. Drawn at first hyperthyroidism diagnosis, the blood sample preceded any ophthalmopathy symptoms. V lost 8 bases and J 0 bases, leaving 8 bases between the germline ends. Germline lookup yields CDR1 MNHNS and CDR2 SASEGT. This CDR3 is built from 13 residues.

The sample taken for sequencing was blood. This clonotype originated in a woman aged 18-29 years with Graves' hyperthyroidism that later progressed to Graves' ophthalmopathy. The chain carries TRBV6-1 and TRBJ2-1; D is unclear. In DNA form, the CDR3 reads TGTGCCAGCTCGCAGAGCTCCTACAATGAGCAGTTCTTC. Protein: CASSQSSYNEQFF.